This T cell receptor (beta chain) was recovered during a study of cytomegalovirus exposure and HLA in healthy donors. Researchers ran the PCR with 60 Vbeta and 13 Jbeta primers. Only in-frame clones appear in the TCRdb table, and some are missing; sequencing was by immunoSEQ multiplex PCR. The table records around 150,000 clones, 80% of them present only once. General study findings and limits: Investigators reported 164 TCR beta chains as tied to cytomegalovirus. Earlier analysis yielded a pattern in which most TCR beta V segments were productive about 90% or about 30% of the time.

CDR3 size: 14 residues. Germline V gene lookup returns CDR1 SGHNT and CDR2 YENEEA. V was pared by 5 bases and J by 7 bases, with 5 bases of the junction left unmatched. Regarding this clone: Its antigen is undetermined.

Healthy bone marrow donors made up the donor group. The V and J genes are TRBV11-3 and TRBJ2-1; TRBD2 matches at 10 bases. The sequence came from a man aged 25-45 years in good health and CMV-seronegative. Sequenced: PBMCs. The CDR3 DNA reads TGTGCCAGCAGCCCTGGACTAGCGGATAATGAGCAGTTCTTC. It yields the protein CASSPGLADNEQFF.